The present entry profiles one T cell receptor (beta chain) with its context. The antigen is unknown. CDR3-region Arm-PCR and iRepertoire HTBI primers produced the TCR beta libraries. Each CDR3 protein is one row after TCRdb ran MiXCR on the multiplex PCR reads. The sample contains approximately 350,000 distinct CDR3 sequences, roughly 25% of which appear only once. The time point is: persistent/refractory GD, antithyroid drugs over 5 years with positive TRAb. Following extraction of RNA from PBMCs, that RNA was used to make the TCR library. The patients were drawn from one endocrinology department in Xi'an, China. These data come from a study of regulatory T cells in long-lasting Graves disease. In the study overall: Persistent Graves' disease meant over 5 years of antithyroid drugs with positive TSH receptor antibodies.

V was pared by 4 bases and J by 4 bases, with 10 bases between. The CDR3 loop spans 13 amino acids. The germline CDR1 and CDR2 sequences are SNHLY and FYNNEI. Study results and caveats: Persistent Graves' patients showed less TCR diversity than newly diagnosed patients showed. Peripheral blood, not thyroid tissue, was the sole material studied.

J is TRBJ1-1 and V is TRBV2; D is unclear. The TCR comes from a woman in her forties with Graves disease. This sample comprised peripheral blood mononuclear cells (PBMCs), obtained when the disease was refractory, from a patient treated with antithyroid drugs. The chain's CDR3 is CASSVVVLTEAFF. CDR3 DNA: TGTGCCAGCAGTGTGGTGGTCCTCACTGAAGCTTTCTTT.